A single sample is the source of the 8 T cell receptor beta chains below, sequenced in a study of vaccination and CD4 T cells after COVID-19. No antigen has been assigned to these receptors. Scientists ran DNA taken from cultured CD4+ T cells through the Oncomine TCR Beta short-read assay for sequencing. TCRdb fed the PCR reads into MiXCR, producing one record per CDR3 protein. The sample includes almost 15,000 distinct CDR3 sequences, less than 70% of them seen just once. Regarding treatment: roughly ten-day PBMC culture with coronavirus spike peptide pools or control peptides (ViraFEST assay). The source material was CD4+ T cells from blood, cultured in vitro, sampled before SARS-CoV-2 vaccination. Source of these receptors: a human donor who had recovered from COVID-19.

The gene calls are TRBV5-6 and TRBJ1-6; no definite D call. The CDR3 extends over 14 amino acids. Trimming took off 4 bases at V and 5 bases at J, with 10 bases between the two ends. CDR1 SGHDT and CDR2 YYEEEE come from the germline V gene. CDR3 nucleotide sequence: TGTGCCAGCAGCACGGTTGTGGATAATTCACCCCTCCACTTT. Its protein is CASSTVVDNSPLHF.

V gene TRBV7-9 combines with J gene TRBJ1-3; a weak D match, TRBD1 (5 bases). Trimming shortened V by 5 bases and J by 1 base, and 12 bases separated the two germline ends. This CDR3 has 15 amino acids. Germline loops: CDR1 SEHNR, CDR2 FQNEAQ (reference sequence). The CDR3: CASSPRGRSGNTIYF. The DNA for the CDR3 is TGTGCCAGCAGCCCGCGGGGGAGATCTGGAAACACCATATATTTT.

J is TRBJ2-7 and V is TRBV19, with 9 bases identical to TRBD1. With 5 bases clipped from V and 1 base from J, the junction kept 6 bases outside the gene matches. The germline gives CDR1 LNHDA, CDR2 SQIVND (reference sequence). The CDR3 covers 15 residues. CDR3: CASSATGGLSYEQYF. The CDR3 DNA reads as TGTGCCAGTAGTGCGACAGGGGGTTTATCCTACGAGCAGTACTTC.

The rearrangement uses TRBV28 and TRBJ2-7; 8 nucleotides line up with TRBD2. With 9 bases clipped from V and 3 bases from J, the junction kept 10 bases outside the gene matches. CDR3 length: 14 residues. Germline assignment: CDR1 MDHEN and CDR2 SYDVKM. CDR3 sequence (DNA): TGTGCCAGTCTCCCCACGGGGGGGGACTACGAGCAGTACTTC. It codes for CASLPTGGDYEQYF.

The rearrangement links TRBV20-1 to TRBJ2-3; 10 bases agree with TRBD2. The CDR3 is 15 amino acids. Germline CDR1 reads DFQATT; CDR2 reads SNEGSKA (reference sequence). The ends lost 5 bases at V and 0 bases at J; junction bases unmatched: 5. CDR3 sequence (DNA): TGCAGTGCTTACGTACTAGCGGGAAGCACAGATACGCAGTATTTT. Translation gives CSAYVLAGSTDTQYF.

In DNA form, the CDR3 reads TGCAGTGCCAAAAGCCCCTTCGACCCAAGGGCCTCCTACGAGCAGTACTTC. Translation gives CSAKSPFDPRASYEQYF. The rearrangement links TRBV20-1 to TRBJ2-7; the D is unclear. CDR1 and CDR2 from the germline V gene are DFQATT and SNEGSKA (reference sequence). CDR3 size: 17 residues. Trimming shortened V by 6 bases and J by 0 bases, and 24 bases separated the two germline ends.

This CDR3 is CASSSGTSVDPSTDTQYF. CDR3 bases: TGTGCCAGCAGCTCCGGGACTAGCGTAGATCCTAGCACAGATACGCAGTATTTT. The rearrangement joins TRBV11-3 to TRBJ2-3; TRBD2 matches at 10 bases. The V gene's germline CDR1 is SGHNT and CDR2 YENEEA. V was clipped by 4 bases and J by 0 bases; unmatched bases: 10. This CDR3 is 18 amino acids long.

V and J are TRBV2 and TRBJ2-1; 11 bases align to TRBD2. This CDR3 region has 17 residues. Germline V lookup: CDR1 SNHLY, CDR2 FYNNEI. V dropped 4 bases and J dropped 7; count of bases not matched to a gene: 12. The CDR3 protein is CASSGLPGTSGSNEQFF. The CDR3 DNA sequence: TGTGCCAGCAGTGGGCTCCCCGGGACTAGCGGTAGTAATGAGCAGTTCTTC. Filled out from reference TRBV2 and TRBJ2-1, the complete variable domain reads EPEVTQTPSHQVTQMGQEVILRCVPISNHLYFYWYRQILGQKVEFLVSFYNNEISEKSEIFDDQFSVERPDGSNFTLKIRSTKLEDSAMYFCASSGLPGTSGSNEQFFGPGTRLTVL.